This T cell receptor (beta chain) was captured by sequencing in a study of Graves' ophthalmopathy and Graves' hyperthyroidism. Study-wide context: Stable hyperthyroidism denotes an absence of ophthalmopathy throughout 18 months of follow-up.

The hyperthyroidism patients had a new diagnosis of under 2 months' duration and were aged 18 to 65. Trimming pared 1 base from V and 0 bases from J, leaving 10 bases between. The CDR3 length is 15 residues. Germline V lookup: CDR1 LGHNT, CDR2 FRNRAP. This clonotype was counted a few times. RNA transcripts provided the template for amplifying TCR beta CDR3 regions. RT-PCR with HTBI primers came first, then second-round multiplex PCR. MiXCR was run by TCRdb on the multiplex PCR reads, yielding one entry per CDR3 protein. The sample shows roughly 1.1 million distinct CDR3 sequences, about 40% of them seen only once.

This TCR was sampled from an adult man with Graves' hyperthyroidism. The sequencing input was peripheral blood or thyroid tissue (not recorded which). The gene calls are TRBV12-5 and TRBJ2-7; TRBD2 is a possible D gene (6 bases). CDR3 in DNA: TGTGCTAGTGGTTTGGGCATCGGGGGCTCCTACGAGCAGTACTTC. Protein product: CASGLGIGGSYEQYF.